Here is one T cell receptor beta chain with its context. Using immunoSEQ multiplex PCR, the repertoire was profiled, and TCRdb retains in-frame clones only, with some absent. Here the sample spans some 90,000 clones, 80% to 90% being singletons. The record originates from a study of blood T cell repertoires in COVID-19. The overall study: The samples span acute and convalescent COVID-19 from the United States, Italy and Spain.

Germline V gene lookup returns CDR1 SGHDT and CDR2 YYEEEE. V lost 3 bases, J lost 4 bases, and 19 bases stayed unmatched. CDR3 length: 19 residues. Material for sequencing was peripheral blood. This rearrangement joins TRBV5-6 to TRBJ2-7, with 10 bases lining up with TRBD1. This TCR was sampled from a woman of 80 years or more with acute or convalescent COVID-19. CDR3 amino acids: CASSSYRDRGPQVEYEQYF. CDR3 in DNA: TGTGCCAGCAGCTCCTACCGGGACAGGGGCCCCCAGGTAGAGTACGAGCAGTACTTC. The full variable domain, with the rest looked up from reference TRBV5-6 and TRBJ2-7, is DAGVTQSPTHLIKTRGQQVTLRCSPKSGHDTVSWYQQALGQGPQFIFQYYEEEERQRGNFPDRFSGHQFPNYSSELNVNALLLGDSALYLCASSSYRDRGPQVEYEQYFGPGTRLTVT.